This TCR beta chain was sequenced for a study of early T cells in non-severe SARS-CoV-2 infection. V gave up 4 bases and J gave up 5 bases, with 11 bases separating them. This CDR3 comprises 14 residues. Each CDR3 protein gets one entry after TCRdb re-called the 5' RACE reads with MiXCR. The sample consists of about 100,000 distinct CDR3 sequences, less than 15% of them appearing once. The specimen was whole blood. The chain recombines TRBV12-3 or TRBV12-4 with TRBJ2-2, with TRBD2 as a possible D gene (5 bases). The receptor's source is an adult who was a healthcare worker with PCR-confirmed SARS-CoV-2 infection or an uninfected control (not recorded which). The CDR3 nucleotides read TGTGCCAGCAGTTGGGCTAGGAGGACCGGGGAGCTGTTTTTT. As protein: CASSWARRTGELFF.